This TCR beta chain was documented in a study of cytomegalovirus exposure and HLA in healthy donors. Vbeta (60) and Jbeta (13) primers were used in the PCR. Here immunoSEQ multiplex PCR was the method, and the copy in TCRdb shows in-frame clones only, minus some. The sample lists roughly 80,000 clones; under 70% were seen once. Trimming stripped 3 bases from V and 4 bases from J, with 10 bases between. The CDR3 length is 14 residues. Per germline, CDR1 SGHTA and CDR2 FQGTGA. The V call is TRBV7-3, the J call TRBJ2-1; a weak D match, TRBD1 (6 bases). Sequenced sample: PBMCs. This TCR derives from a woman in her fifties or sixties in good health and CMV-seropositive. CDR3 residues: CASSLQGRYNEQFF. The CDR3 DNA reads TGTGCCAGCAGCTTGCAGGGGAGATACAATGAGCAGTTCTTC.